The 25 T cell receptor beta chains below all came from one sample that was sequenced in a study of cytomegalovirus exposure and HLA in healthy donors. Researchers ran the PCR with 60 Vbeta and 13 Jbeta primers. Sequencing was performed with immunoSEQ multiplex PCR; in TCRdb, only in-frame clones are kept and a portion is missing. The table includes about 140,000 clones, 80% detected once. Specimen: PBMCs. The origin of the receptors is a female donor in good health and CMV-seronegative.

This clone was counted only a few times. The same CDR3 arises from other DNA sequences in this sample as well. The genes are TRBV14 and TRBJ2-5; 7 bases align to TRBD1. Germline CDR1 reads SGHDN; CDR2 reads FVKESK. This CDR3 region has 14 residues. The V gene end was trimmed by 2 bases and the J gene end by 2 bases; junction bases not matched to a gene: 2. The CDR3 nucleotides are TGTGCCAGCAGCCAACCGGGACAGCAAGAGACCCAGTACTTC. It yields the protein CASSQPGQQETQYF.

Remarks on this clone: An end of the junction does not agree with germline; a read error may underlie this. The rearrangement links TRBV9 to TRBJ1-5; 7 nucleotides agree with TRBD1. The germline CDR1 and CDR2 sequences are SGDLS and YYNGEE. The CDR3 spans 17 residues. The CDR3 DNA reads TGTGTCAGCAGCCCCCACCCGGGACAGCTTAGCAATCAGCCCCAGCATTTT. Protein: CVSSPHPGQLSNQPQHF.

This clone was seen only a few times. The rearrangement joins TRBV19 to TRBJ2-1; 12 bases agree with TRBD2. The V gene's germline CDR1 is LNHDA and CDR2 SQIVND (reference sequence). After removal of 1 base from V and 3 bases from J, the junction contained 1 base not matched to a gene. The CDR3 has 16 residues. CDR3 coding DNA: TGTGCCAGTAGTATAGGGGGACTAGCGGGCTACAATGAGCAGTTCTTC. It codes for CASSIGGLAGYNEQFF.

This clone was counted only a few times. The chain uses TRBV2 and TRBJ2-2; the match to TRBD2 covers 7 bases. Losses at the gene ends were 6 bases for V and 7 bases for J; bases not matched to a gene: 8. Germline CDR1 is SNHLY and CDR2 is FYNNEI. This CDR3 spans 14 amino acids. CDR3 DNA: TGTGCCAGCAGCCCAATGACTAGCATCGGGGAGCTGTTTTTT. Translated: CASSPMTSIGELFF.

The rearrangement links TRBV12-2 to TRBJ2-3; the table calls TRBD2, which could not be checked here. TRBV12-2 is noted as a pseudogene. The CDR3 length is 21 residues. The CDR3 is CASRLGGEYSARPASTDTQYF. CDR3 coding DNA: TGTGCAAGTCGCTTAGGCGGGGAGTATTCCGCCCGTCCCGCTAGCACAGATACGCAGTATTTT.

The chain employs TRBV2 and TRBJ2-3; tentative D call: TRBD1 (6 bases). CDR1 and CDR2 (germline): SNHLY, FYNNEI. This CDR3 spans 13 amino acids. V was trimmed by 3 bases and J by 3 bases, leaving 7 bases between them. CDR3 protein: CASSDRGTDTQYF. As DNA, the CDR3 is TGTGCCAGCAGTGACAGGGGAACAGATACGCAGTATTTT.

This sequence joins TRBV5-6 and TRBJ2-3; possible D gene TRBD1, 7 bases. The length of the CDR3 is 15 residues. The germline V and J ends were trimmed by 3 bases and 3 bases, with 14 bases remaining between them. The germline V gene encodes CDR1 SGHDT and CDR2 YYEEEE. The CDR3: CASSSHPGGTDTQYF. CDR3 DNA sequence: TGTGCCAGCAGCTCTCACCCAGGGGGGACAGATACGCAGTATTTT.

The J gene is TRBJ1-4, the V gene TRBV19; a weak D match, TRBD1 (5 bases). Germline lookup yields CDR1 LNHDA and CDR2 SQIVND (reference sequence). Trimming shortened V by 7 bases and J by 2 bases, and 11 bases separated the two germline ends. This CDR3 region has 14 residues. The CDR3 region is CASTTGQTNEKLFF. The DNA of the CDR3 is TGTGCCAGTACTACAGGTCAGACTAATGAAAAACTGTTTTTT.

The chain couples TRBV5-6 to TRBJ1-5; the match to TRBD1 covers 8 bases. V was clipped by 3 bases and J by 4 bases; unmatched bases: 3. The CDR3 spans 14 residues. Germline V gene data show CDR1 as SGHDT and CDR2 as YYEEEE. The CDR3 DNA is TGTGCCAGCAGCTCAGGACAGGGAAATCAGCCCCAGCATTTT. It yields the protein CASSSGQGNQPQHF.

The J gene is TRBJ2-3, the V gene TRBV5-1, with TRBD2 matching over 11 bases. The V segment lost 0 bases and the J segment 3 bases; nucleotides outside the gene matches: 3. The CDR3 runs 16 residues. Germline lookup yields CDR1 SGHRS and CDR2 YFSETQ. The CDR3 region has the DNA TGCGCCAGCAGCTTGGGGCTAGCGGGAGGAACAGATACGCAGTATTTT. Translated: CASSLGLAGGTDTQYF.

The gene calls are TRBV6-5 and TRBJ1-6, with a possible D match to TRBD1 (6 bases). Germline lookup yields CDR1 MNHEY and CDR2 SVGAGI. The CDR3 totals 16 residues. Trimming stripped 0 bases from V and 6 bases from J, with 12 bases between. The CDR3 DNA is TGTGCCAGCAGTTACTCGACCGGCAGGGGTAATTCACCCCTCCACTTT. It is translated as CASSYSTGRGNSPLHF.

V usage is TRBV9 and J usage is TRBJ2-3; maybe TRBD2 (6 bases). V shed 5 bases and J shed 4 bases, with 17 bases lying between them. Germline CDR1 reads SGDLS; CDR2 reads YYNGEE. The CDR3 is 15 residues long. The CDR3 bases are TGTGCCAGCAGTCATGGAAAGCGGGCGGCAGATACGCAGTATTTT. Translated: CASSHGKRAADTQYF.

This chain connects TRBV2 to TRBJ1-1; weak D call: TRBD1 (6 bases). CDR3 length: 13 residues. V lost 3 bases, J lost 8 bases, and 13 bases lay in between. Per germline, CDR1 SNHLY and CDR2 FYNNEI. CDR3 protein: CASSEWSGTEAFF. The DNA of the CDR3 is TGTGCCAGCAGTGAGTGGAGTGGGACAGAAGCTTTCTTT.

This clone was seen only a few times. In this CDR3 the conserved last residue, phenylalanine or tryptophan, is missing, so a read error is likely. This chain links TRBV29-1 with TRBJ1-3, with D possibly being TRBD1 (6 bases). CDR1 and CDR2 (germline): SQVTM, ANQGSEA. Trimming pared 4 bases from V and 3 bases from J, leaving 13 bases between. The CDR3 length is 14 residues. The chain's CDR3 is CSVVGGANGNTIYV. The CDR3 DNA is TGCAGCGTTGTAGGGGGGGCAAATGGAAACACCATATATGTT.

The chain couples TRBV10-3 to TRBJ2-7; no reliable D call. The germline V gene has CDR1 ENHRY and CDR2 SYGVKD. This CDR3 region has 13 residues. The germline V and J ends were trimmed by 2 bases and 0 bases, with 5 bases remaining between them. The CDR3 sequence is CAISEGLSYEQYF. The CDR3 region has the DNA TGTGCCATCAGTGAGGGCCTCTCCTACGAGCAGTACTTC.

The V call is TRBV11-2, the J call TRBJ1-5, with no clear D. The germline V gene has CDR1 SGHAT and CDR2 FQNNGV. Trimming took 5 bases from V and 0 from J, leaving 14 bases between them. The CDR3 loop spans 16 amino acids. CDR3 nucleotides: TGTGCCAGCAGCCCAGAAGGTTCGGGTAGCAATCAGCCCCAGCATTTT. Translated: CASSPEGSGSNQPQHF.

This chain connects TRBV7-9 to TRBJ2-3, with 8 nucleotides matching TRBD2. This CDR3 is 14 amino acids long. Germline lookup yields CDR1 SEHNR and CDR2 FQNEAQ (reference sequence). V shed 8 bases, J shed 5 bases, and the junction held 9 bases outside the gene matches. The CDR3 bases are TGTGCCAGCTGCCGGGAGGGGATTCTAGATACGCAGTATTTT. Protein sequence: CASCREGILDTQYF.

The J gene is TRBJ2-5, the V gene TRBV9, with 14 nucleotides matching TRBD2. The ends lost 4 bases at V and 5 bases at J; junction bases unmatched: 10. The length of the CDR3 is 17 residues. CDR1 and CDR2 from the germline V gene are SGDLS and YYNGEE. The CDR3 DNA sequence: TGTGCCAGCAGCATCGGGACTAGCGGGAGAGTAGGTGAGACCCAGTACTTC. This codes for CASSIGTSGRVGETQYF.

This clone was found a few times. The rearrangement uses TRBV5-8 and TRBJ2-3; 9 nucleotides agree with TRBD2. The length of the CDR3 is 16 residues. Trimming at V came to 3 bases and at J to 4 bases, leaving 9 bases not matched to a gene. CDR1 and CDR2 from the germline V gene are SGHTS and YDEGEE. The CDR3 DNA reads TGTGCCAGCAGCTCGGGGACTAGCCACGCGGCAGATACGCAGTATTTT. This sequence encodes CASSSGTSHAADTQYF. The whole variable domain, remainder taken from reference TRBV5-8 and TRBJ2-3, is EAGVTQSPTHLIKTRGQQATLRCSPISGHTSVYWYQQALGLGLQFLLWYDEGEERNRGNFPPRFSGRQFPNYSSELNVNALELEDSALYLCASSSGTSHAADTQYFGPGTRLTVL.

The chain has TRBV28 and TRBJ1-5; 12 nucleotides align to TRBD1. The CDR3 sequence is 15 residues long. The ends lost 5 bases at V and 6 bases at J; junction bases unmatched: 5. The V gene's germline CDR1 is MDHEN and CDR2 SYDVKM. CDR3 sequence reads: CASSPGTGGGQPQHF. The CDR3 DNA follows: TGTGCCAGCAGTCCCGGGACAGGGGGCGGTCAGCCCCAGCATTTT.

The gene calls are TRBV5-6 and TRBJ2-7, with 10 positions matching TRBD2. Germline V CDR1 and CDR2: SGHDT, YYEEEE. This CDR3 is 15 amino acids long. The V gene end was trimmed by 3 bases and the J gene end by 2 bases; junction bases not matched to a gene: 5. CDR3 residues: CASSYGTSGAYEQYF. The CDR3 nucleotides are TGTGCCAGCAGCTACGGTACTAGCGGGGCCTACGAGCAGTACTTC.

The J gene is TRBJ2-1, the V gene TRBV6-1, with D possibly TRBD2 on 5 matching bases. In germline, CDR1 is MNHNS, CDR2 SASEGT. The CDR3 covers 10 residues. V was pared by 3 bases and J by 16 bases, with 10 bases between. DNA for the CDR3: TGTGCCAGCAGTGATATCGGGGTTTTCTTC. Residues: CASSDIGVFF.

The chain couples TRBV27 to TRBJ2-7; 11 nucleotides agree with TRBD2. V was pared by 3 bases and J by 3 bases, with 10 bases of the junction left unmatched. This CDR3 contains 17 residues. Germline V gene lookup returns CDR1 MNHEY and CDR2 SMNVEV (reference sequence). CDR3: CASSFPPSGTSGYEQYF. The CDR3 nucleotides are TGTGCCAGCAGTTTCCCACCCTCAGGGACTAGCGGCTACGAGCAGTACTTC.

The chain links TRBV10-2 to TRBJ2-7, with 8 nucleotides matching TRBD2. The junction had 10 bases not matched to a gene; V was cut back by 6 bases and J by 0 bases. The germline V gene has CDR1 WSHSY and CDR2 SAAADI. The CDR3 covers 16 residues. The CDR3 sequence is CASRQILAGSSYEQYF. In DNA, the CDR3 is TGCGCCAGCAGACAGATATTAGCGGGGAGCTCCTACGAGCAGTACTTC.

The chain joins TRBV18 to TRBJ2-4; D may be TRBD1 (6 bases). Germline assignment: CDR1 KGHSH and CDR2 LQKENI. The CDR3 totals 14 residues. Between the trimmed V and J ends, which lost 5 bases and 5 bases, there was a span of 13 bases. This CDR3 is CASSGGDSQNIQYF. The CDR3 region has the DNA TGTGCCAGCTCAGGGGGCGACTCTCAAAACATTCAGTACTTC.